This T cell receptor beta chain was captured by sequencing in a study of glioma-infiltrating T cells. This clonotype has a count of ten or more. The antigen is undetermined. The study's findings and limits: Tissue-blood divergence was below expectation in non-neoplastic patients, above in gliomas. Tissue and blood shared very few CDR3 sequences.

V lost 5 bases and J 0 bases, leaving 8 bases between the germline ends. Germline V gene sequence: CDR1 DFQATT, CDR2 SNEGSKA (reference sequence). The CDR3 extends over 13 amino acids. TCR alpha and beta CDR3 regions were amplified from RNA using iRepertoire nested multiplex PCR. For one-step reverse transcription and amplification, 100-400 ng of tissue mRNA or PBMC total RNA was used. A single record per CDR3 protein comes from TCRdb applying MiXCR to the multiplex PCR reads. The table records over 100,000 distinct CDR3 sequences, around a quarter of them present only once. The gene calls are TRBV20-1 and TRBJ2-1, with TRBD1 as a possible D gene (5 bases). The receptor's source is a human donor with low-grade glioma or glioblastoma, undergoing nonglioma brain surgery, or in good health (not recorded which). Sequenced material: glioma tissue, nonneoplastic brain tissue, or PBMCs (not recorded which). The CDR3 region has the DNA TGCAGTGCTCTGGACAACTCCTACAATGAGCAGTTCTTC. It is translated as CSALDNSYNEQFF.